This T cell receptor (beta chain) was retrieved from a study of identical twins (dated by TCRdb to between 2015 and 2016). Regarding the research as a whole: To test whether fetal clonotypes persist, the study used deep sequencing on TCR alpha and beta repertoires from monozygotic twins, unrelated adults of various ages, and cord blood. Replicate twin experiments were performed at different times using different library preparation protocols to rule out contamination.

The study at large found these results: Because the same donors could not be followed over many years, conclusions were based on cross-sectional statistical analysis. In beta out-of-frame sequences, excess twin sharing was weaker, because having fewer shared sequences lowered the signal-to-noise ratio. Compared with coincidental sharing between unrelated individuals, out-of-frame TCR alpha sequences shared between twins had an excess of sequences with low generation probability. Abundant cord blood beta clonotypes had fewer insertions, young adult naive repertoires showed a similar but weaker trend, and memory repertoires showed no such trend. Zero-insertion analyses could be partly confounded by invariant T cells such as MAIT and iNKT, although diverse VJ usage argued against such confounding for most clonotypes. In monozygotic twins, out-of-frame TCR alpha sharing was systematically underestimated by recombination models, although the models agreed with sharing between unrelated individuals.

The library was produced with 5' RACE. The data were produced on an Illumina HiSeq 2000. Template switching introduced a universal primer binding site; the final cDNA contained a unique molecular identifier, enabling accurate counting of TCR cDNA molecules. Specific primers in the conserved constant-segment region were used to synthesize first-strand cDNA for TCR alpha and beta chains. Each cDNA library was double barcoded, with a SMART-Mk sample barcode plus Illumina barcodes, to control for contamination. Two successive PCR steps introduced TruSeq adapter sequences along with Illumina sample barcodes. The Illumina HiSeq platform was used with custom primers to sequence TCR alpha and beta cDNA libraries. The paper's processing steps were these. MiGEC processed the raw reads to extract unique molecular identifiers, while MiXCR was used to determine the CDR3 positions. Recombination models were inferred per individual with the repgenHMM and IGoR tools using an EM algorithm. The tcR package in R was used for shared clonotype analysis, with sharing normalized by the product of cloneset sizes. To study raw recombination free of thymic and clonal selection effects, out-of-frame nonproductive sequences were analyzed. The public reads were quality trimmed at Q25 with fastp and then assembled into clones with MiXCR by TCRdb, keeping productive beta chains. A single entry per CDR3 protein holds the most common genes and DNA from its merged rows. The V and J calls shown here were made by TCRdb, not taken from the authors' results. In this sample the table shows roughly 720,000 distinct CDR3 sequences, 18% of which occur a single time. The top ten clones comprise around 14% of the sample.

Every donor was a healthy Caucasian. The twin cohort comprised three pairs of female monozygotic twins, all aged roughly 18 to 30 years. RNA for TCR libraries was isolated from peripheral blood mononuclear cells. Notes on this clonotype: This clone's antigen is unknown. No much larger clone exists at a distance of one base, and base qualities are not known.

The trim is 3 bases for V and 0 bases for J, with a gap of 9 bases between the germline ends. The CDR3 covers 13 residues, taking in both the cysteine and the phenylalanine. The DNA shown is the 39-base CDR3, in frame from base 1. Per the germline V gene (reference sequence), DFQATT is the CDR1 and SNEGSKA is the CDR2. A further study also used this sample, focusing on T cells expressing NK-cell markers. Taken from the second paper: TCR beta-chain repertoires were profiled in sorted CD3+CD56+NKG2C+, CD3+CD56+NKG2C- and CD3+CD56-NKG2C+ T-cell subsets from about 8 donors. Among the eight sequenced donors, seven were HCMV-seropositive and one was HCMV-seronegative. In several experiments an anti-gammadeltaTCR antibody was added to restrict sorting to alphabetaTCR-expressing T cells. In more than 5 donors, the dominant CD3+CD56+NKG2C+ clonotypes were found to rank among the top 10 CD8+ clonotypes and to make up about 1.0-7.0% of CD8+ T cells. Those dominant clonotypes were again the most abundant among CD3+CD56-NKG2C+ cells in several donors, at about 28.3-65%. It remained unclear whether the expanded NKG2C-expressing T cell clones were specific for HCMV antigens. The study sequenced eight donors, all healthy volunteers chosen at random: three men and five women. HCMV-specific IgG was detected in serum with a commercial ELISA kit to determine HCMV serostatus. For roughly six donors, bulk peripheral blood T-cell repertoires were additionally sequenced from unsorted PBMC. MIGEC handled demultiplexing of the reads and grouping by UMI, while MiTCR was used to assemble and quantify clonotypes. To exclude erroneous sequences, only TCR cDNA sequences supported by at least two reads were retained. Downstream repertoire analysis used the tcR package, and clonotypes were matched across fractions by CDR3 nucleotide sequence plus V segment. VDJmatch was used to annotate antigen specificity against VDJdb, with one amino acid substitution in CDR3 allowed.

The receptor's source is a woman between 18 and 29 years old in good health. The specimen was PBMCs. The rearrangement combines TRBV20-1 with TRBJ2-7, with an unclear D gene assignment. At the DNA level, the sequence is TGCAGTGCTAGTTGGGCGCGCTCCTACGAGCAGTACTTC. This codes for CSASWARSYEQYF.